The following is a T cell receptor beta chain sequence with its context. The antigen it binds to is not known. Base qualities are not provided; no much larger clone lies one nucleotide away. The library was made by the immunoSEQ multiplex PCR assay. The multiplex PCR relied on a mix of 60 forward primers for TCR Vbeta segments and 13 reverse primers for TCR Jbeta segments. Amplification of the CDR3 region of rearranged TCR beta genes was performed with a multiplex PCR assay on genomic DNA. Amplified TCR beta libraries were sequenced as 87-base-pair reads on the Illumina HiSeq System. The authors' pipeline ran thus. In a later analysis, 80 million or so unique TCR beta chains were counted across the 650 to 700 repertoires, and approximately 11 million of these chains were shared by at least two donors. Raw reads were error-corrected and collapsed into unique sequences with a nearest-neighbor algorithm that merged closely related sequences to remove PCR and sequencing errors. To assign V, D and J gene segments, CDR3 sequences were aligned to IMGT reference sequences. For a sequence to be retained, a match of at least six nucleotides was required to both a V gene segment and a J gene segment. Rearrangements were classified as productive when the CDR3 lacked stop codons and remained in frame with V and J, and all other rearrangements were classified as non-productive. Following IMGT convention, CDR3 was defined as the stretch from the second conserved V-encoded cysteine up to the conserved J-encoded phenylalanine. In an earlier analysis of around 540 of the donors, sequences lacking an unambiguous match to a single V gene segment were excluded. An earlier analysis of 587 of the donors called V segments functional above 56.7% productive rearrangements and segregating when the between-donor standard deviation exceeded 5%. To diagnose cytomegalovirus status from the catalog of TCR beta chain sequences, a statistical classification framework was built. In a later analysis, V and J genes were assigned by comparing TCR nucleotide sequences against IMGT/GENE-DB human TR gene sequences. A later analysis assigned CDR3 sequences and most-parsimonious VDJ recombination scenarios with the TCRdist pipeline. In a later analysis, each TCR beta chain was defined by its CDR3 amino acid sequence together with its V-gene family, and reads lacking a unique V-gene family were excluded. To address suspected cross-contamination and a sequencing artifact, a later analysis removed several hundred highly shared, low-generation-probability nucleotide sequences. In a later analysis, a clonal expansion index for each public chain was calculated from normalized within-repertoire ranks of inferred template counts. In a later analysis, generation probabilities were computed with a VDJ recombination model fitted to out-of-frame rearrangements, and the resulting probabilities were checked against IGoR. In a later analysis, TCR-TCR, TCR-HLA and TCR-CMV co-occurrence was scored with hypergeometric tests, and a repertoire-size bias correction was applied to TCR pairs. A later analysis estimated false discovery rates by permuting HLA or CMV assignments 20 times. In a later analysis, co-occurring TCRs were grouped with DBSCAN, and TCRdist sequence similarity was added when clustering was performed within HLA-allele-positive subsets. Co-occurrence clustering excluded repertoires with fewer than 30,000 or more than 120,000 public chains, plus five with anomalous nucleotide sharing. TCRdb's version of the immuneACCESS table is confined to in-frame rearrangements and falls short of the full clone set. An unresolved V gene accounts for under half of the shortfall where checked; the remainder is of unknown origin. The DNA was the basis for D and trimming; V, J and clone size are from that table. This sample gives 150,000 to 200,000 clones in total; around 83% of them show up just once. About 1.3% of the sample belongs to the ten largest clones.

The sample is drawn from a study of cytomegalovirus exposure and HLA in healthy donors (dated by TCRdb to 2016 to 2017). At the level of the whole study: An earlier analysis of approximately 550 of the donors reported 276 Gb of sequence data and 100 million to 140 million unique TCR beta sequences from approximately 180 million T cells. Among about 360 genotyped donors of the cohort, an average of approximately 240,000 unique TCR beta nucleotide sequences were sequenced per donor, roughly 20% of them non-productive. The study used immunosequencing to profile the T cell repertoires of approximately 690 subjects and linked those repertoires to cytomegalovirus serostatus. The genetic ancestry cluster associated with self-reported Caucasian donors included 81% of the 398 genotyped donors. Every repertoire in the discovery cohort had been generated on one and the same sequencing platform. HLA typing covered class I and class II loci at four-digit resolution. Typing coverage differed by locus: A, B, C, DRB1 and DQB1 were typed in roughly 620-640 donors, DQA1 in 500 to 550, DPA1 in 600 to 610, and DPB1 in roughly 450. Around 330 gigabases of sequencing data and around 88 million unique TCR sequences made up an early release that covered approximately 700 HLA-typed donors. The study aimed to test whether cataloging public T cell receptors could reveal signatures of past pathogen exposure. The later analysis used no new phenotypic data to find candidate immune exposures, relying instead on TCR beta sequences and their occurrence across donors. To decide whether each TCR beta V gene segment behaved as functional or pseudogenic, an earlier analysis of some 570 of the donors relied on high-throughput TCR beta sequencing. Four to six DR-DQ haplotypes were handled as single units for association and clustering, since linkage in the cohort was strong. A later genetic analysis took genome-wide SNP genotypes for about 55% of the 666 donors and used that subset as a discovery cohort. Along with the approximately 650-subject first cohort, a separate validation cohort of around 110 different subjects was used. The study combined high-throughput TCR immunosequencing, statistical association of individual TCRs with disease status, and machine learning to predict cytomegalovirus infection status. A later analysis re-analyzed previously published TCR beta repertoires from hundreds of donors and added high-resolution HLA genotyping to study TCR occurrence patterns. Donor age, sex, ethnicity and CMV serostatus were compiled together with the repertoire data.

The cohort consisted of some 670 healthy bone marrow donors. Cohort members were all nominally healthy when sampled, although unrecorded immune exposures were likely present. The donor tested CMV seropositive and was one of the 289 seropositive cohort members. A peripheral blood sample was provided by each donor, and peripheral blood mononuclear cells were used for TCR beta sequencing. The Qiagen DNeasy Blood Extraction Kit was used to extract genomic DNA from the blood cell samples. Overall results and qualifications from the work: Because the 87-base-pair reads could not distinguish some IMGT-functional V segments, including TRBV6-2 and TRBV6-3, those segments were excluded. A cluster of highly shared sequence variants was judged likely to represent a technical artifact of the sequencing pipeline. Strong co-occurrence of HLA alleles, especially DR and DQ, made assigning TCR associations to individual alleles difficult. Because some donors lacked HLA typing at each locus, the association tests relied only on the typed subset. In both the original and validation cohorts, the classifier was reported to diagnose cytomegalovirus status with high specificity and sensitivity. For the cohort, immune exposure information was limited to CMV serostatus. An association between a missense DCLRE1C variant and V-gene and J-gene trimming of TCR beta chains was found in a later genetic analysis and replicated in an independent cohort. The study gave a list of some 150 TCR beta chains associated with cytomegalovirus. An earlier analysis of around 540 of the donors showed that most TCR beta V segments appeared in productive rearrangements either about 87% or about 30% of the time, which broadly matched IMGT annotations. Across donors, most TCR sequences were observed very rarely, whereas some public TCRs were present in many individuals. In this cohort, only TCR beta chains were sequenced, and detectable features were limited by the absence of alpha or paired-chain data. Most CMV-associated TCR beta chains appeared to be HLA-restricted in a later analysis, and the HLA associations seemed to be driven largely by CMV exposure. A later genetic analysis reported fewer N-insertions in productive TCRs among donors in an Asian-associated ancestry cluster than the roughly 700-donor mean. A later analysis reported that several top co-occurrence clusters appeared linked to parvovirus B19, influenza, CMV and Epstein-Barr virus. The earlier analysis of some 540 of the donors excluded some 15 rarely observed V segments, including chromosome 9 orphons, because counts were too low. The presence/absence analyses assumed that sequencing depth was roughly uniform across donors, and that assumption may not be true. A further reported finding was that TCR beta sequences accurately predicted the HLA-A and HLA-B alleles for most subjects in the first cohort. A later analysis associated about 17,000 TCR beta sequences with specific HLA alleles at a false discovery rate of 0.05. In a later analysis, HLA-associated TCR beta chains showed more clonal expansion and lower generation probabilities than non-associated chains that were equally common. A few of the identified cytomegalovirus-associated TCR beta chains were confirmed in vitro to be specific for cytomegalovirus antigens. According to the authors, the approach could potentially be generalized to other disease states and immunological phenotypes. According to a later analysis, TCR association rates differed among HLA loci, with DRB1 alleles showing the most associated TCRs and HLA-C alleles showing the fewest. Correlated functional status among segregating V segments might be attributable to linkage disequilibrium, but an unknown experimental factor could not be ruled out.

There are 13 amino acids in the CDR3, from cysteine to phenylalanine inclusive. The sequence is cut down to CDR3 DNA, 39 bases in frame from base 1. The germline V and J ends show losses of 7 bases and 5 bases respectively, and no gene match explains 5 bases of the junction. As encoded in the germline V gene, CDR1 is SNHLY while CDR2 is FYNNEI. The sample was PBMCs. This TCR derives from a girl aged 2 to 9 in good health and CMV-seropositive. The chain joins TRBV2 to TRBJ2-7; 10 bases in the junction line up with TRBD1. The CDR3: CASNRDRGDEQYF. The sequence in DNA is TGTGCCAGCAATCGGGACAGGGGCGACGAGCAGTACTTC.